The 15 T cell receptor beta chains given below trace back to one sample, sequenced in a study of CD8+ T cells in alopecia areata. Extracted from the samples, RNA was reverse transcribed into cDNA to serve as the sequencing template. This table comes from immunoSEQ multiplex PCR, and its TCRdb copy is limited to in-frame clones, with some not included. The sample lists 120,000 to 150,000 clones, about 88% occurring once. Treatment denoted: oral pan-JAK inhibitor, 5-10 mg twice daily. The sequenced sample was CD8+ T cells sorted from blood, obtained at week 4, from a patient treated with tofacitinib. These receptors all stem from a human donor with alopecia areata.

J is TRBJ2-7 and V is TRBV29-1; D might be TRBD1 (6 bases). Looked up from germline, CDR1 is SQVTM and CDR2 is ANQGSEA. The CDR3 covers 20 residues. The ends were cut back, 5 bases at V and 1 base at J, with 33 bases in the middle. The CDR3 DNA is TGCAGCGTTCCCGGCCCAGATGTCACAGGGCGTAAGTCATTGTCCTACGAGCAGTACTTC. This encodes CSVPGPDVTGRKSLSYEQYF.

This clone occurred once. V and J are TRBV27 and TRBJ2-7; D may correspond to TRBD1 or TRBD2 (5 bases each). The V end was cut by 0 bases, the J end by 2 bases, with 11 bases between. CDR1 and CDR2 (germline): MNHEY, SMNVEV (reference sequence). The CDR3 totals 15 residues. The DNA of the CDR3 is TGTGCCAGCAGTTTATCAGGTGGGACGGCCTACGAGCAGTACTTC. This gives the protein CASSLSGGTAYEQYF.

The CDR3: CSVEVRNQRTQYF. CDR3 DNA: TGCAGCGTTGAGGTCCGGAACCAAAGGACGCAGTACTTC. V and J are TRBV29-1 and TRBJ2-7; D remains ambiguous. The CDR3 is 13 amino acids. The ends were cut back, 3 bases at V and 9 bases at J, with 18 bases in the middle. From germline, CDR1 is SQVTM and CDR2 ANQGSEA.

DNA of the CDR3: TGTGCCAGCAGTTCGGGAGGGAACACCGGGGAGCTGTTTTTT. It codes for CASSSGGNTGELFF. The V and J genes are TRBV27 and TRBJ2-2; TRBD2 matches 7 bases. The CDR3 length is 14 residues. The V gene end was trimmed by 4 bases and the J gene end by 1 base; junction bases not matched to a gene: 0. Looked up from germline, CDR1 is MNHEY and CDR2 is SMNVEV (reference sequence).

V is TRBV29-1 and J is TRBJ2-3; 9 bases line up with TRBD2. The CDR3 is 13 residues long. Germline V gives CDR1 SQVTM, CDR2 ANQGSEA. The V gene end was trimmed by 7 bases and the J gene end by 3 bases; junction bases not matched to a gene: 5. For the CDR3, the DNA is TGCAGCGATAGCGGGGGTCGGACAGATACGCAGTATTTT. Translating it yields CSDSGGRTDTQYF.

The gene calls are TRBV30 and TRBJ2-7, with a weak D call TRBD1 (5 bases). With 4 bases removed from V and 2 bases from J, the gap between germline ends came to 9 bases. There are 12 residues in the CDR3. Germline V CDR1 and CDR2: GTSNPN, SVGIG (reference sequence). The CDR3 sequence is CAWNQDTYEQYF. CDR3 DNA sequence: TGTGCCTGGAACCAGGACACCTACGAGCAGTACTTC. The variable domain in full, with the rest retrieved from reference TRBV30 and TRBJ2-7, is SQTIHQWPATLVQPVGSPLSLECTVEGTSNPNLYWYRQAAGRGLQLLFYSVGIGQISSEVPQNLSASRPQDRQFILSSKKLLLSDSGFYLCAWNQDTYEQYFGPGTRLTVT.

CDR3 residues: CASSQEWGSYEQYF. CDR3 nucleotide sequence: TGTGCCAGCAGCCAAGAGTGGGGTTCCTACGAGCAGTACTTC. This sequence joins TRBV14 and TRBJ2-7; D is unclear. The V end was cut by 0 bases, the J end by 1 base, with 7 bases between. CDR3 length: 14 amino acids. Germline CDR1 is SGHDN and CDR2 is FVKESK.

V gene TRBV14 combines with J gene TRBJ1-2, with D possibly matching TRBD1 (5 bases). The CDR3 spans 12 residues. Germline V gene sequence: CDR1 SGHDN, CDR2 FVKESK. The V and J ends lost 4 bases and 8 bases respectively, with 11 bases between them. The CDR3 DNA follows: TGTGCCAGCAGCCCGTGGACACACGGCTACACCTTC. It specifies CASSPWTHGYTF. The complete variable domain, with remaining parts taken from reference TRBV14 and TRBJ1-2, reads EAGVTQFPSHSVIEKGQTVTLRCDPISGHDNLYWYRRVMGKEIKFLLHFVKESKQDESGMPNNRFLAERTGGTYSTLKVQPAELEDSGVYFCASSPWTHGYTFGSGTRLTVV.

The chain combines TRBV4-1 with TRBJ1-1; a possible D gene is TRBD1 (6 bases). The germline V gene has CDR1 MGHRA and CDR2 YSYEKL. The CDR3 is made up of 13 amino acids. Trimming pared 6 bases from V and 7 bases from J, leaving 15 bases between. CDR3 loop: CASRPDSSFEAFF. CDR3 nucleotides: TGCGCCAGCAGGCCGGACAGCAGCTTTGAAGCTTTCTTT.

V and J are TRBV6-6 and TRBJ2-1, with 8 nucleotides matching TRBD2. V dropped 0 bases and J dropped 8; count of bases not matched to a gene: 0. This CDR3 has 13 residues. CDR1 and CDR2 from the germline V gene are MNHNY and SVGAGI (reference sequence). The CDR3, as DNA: TGTGCCAGCAGTTACTCAGCGGGAGATGAGCAGTTCTTC. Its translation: CASSYSAGDEQFF.

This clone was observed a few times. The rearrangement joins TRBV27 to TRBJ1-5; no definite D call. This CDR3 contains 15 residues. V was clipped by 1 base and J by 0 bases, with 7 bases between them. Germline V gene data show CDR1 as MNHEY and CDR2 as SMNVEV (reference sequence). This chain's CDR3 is CASSLFVGSNQPQHF. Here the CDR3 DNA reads TGTGCCAGCAGTTTATTTGTGGGTAGCAATCAGCCCCAGCATTTT.

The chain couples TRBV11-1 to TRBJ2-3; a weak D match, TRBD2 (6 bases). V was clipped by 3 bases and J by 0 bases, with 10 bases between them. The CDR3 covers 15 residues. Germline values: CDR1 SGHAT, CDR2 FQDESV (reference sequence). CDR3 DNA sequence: TGTGCCAGCAGCTTGGTCGGGACTAGCACAGATACGCAGTATTTT. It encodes CASSLVGTSTDTQYF.

CDR3 sequence: CASSFPTDTQYF. CDR3 DNA sequence: TGTGCCAGCAGCTTCCCGACAGATACGCAGTATTTT. The V call is TRBV5-4, the J call TRBJ2-3; no definite D call. The V gene's germline CDR1 is SGHNT and CDR2 YYREEE (reference sequence). Deletions cut 2 bases from V and 3 bases from J, with 4 bases between. The CDR3 extends over 12 amino acids.

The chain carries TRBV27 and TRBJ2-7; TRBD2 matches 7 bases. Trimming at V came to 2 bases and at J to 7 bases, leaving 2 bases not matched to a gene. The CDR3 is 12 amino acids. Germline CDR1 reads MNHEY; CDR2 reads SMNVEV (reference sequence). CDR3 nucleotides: TGTGCCAGCAGTTTAGTCGGGGGGGAGCAGTACTTC. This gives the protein CASSLVGGEQYF.

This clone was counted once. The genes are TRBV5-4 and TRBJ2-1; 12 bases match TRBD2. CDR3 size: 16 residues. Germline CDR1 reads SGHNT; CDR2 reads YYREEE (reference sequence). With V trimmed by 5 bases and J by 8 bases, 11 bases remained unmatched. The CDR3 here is CASSFRLAGAGDEQFF. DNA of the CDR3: TGTGCCAGCAGTTTTAGACTAGCGGGGGCCGGGGATGAGCAGTTCTTC.